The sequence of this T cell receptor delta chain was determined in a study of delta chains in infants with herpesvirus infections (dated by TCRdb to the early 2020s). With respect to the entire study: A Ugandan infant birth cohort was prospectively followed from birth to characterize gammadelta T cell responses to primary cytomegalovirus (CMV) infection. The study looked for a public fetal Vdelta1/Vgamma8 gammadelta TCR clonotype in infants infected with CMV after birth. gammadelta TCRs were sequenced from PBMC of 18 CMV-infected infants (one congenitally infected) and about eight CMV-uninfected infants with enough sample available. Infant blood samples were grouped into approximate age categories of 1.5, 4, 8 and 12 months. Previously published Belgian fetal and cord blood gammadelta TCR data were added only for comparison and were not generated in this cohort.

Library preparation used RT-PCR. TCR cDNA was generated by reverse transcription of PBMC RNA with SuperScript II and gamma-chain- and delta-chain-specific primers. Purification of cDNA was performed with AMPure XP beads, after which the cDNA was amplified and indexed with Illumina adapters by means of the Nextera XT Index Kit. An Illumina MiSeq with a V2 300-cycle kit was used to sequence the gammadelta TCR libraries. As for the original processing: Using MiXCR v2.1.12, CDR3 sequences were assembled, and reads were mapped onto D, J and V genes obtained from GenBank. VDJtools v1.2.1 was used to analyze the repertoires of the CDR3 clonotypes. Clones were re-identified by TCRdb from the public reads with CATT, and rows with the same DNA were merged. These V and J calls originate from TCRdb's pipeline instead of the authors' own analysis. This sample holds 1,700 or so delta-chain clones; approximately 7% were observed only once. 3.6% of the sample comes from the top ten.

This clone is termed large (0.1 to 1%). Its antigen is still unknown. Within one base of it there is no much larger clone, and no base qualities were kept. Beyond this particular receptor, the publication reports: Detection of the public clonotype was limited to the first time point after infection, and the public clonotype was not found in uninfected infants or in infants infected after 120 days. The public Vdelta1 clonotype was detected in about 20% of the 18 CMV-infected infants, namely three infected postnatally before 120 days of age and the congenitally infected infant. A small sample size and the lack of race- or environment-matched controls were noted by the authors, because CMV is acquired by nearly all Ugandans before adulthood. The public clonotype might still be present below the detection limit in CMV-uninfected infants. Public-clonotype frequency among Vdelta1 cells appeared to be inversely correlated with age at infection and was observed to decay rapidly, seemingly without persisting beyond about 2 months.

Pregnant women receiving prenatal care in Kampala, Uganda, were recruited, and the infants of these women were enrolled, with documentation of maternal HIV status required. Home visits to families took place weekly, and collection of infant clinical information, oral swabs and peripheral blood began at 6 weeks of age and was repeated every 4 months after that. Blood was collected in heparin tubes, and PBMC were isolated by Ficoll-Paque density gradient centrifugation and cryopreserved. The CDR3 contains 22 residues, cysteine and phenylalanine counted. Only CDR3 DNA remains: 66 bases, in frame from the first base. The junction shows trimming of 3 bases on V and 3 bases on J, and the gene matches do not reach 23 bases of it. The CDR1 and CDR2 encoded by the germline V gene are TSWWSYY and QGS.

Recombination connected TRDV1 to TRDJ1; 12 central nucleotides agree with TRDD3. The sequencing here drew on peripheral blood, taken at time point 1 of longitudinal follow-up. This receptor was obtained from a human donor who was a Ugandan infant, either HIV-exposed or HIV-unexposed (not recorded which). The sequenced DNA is TGTGCTCTTGGGGAGCCTCCTTCTTACCGGCCTACTGGGGGATACTATTCCGATAAACTCATCTTT. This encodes CALGEPPSYRPTGGYYSDKLIF.